The 27 T cell receptor beta chains listed next were all sequenced from one sample in a study of CD8+ T cells in alopecia areata. Investigators isolated RNA and reverse transcribed it into cDNA to act as the sequencing template. Here immunoSEQ multiplex PCR was the method, and the copy in TCRdb shows in-frame clones only, minus some. This sample carries 150,000 to 200,000 clones, approximately 60% of them seen once, and the ten largest clones take approximately 4.3%. What was sequenced was CD4+ T cells sorted from blood. The receptors come from a human donor in good health.

The chain recombines TRBV14 with TRBJ1-2; D gene uncertain. This CDR3 has 12 amino acids. Looked up from germline, CDR1 is SGHDN and CDR2 is FVKESK. Trimming stripped 2 bases from V and 7 bases from J, with 8 bases between. The CDR3 loop is CASSQYLAGYTF. The CDR3 DNA sequence: TGTGCCAGCAGCCAATATCTGGCTGGCTACACCTTC.

This clone was seen a handful of times. This chain joins TRBV7-2 and TRBJ2-6; weak D call: TRBD2 (6 bases). V was trimmed by 6 bases and J by 0 bases, leaving 15 bases between them. CDR1 is SGHTA and CDR2 is FQGNSA in the germline V gene. The CDR3 is 17 amino acids. This chain's CDR3 is CASRPGTSRSGANVLTF. CDR3 in DNA: TGTGCCAGCAGGCCTGGGACTTCACGCTCTGGGGCCAACGTCCTGACTTTC. Variable domain in full (rest from reference TRBV7-2 and TRBJ2-6): GAGVSQSPSNKVTEKGKDVELRCDPISGHTALYWYRQSLGQGLEFLIYFQGNSAPDKSGLPSDRFSAERTGGSVSTLTIQRTQQEDSAVYLCASRPGTSRSGANVLTFGAGSRLTVL.

The J gene is TRBJ2-1, the V gene TRBV30, with 8 bases aligning to TRBD2. The V segment lost 5 bases and the J segment 1 base; nucleotides outside the gene matches: 7. Per the germline V gene, CDR1 is GTSNPN and CDR2 is SVGIG (reference sequence). The CDR3 covers 15 residues. The chain's CDR3 is CAWVLGGGSYNEQFF. CDR3 nucleotides: TGTGCCTGGGTTCTAGGCGGGGGGTCCTACAATGAGCAGTTCTTC.

The V gene is TRBV5-1, the J gene TRBJ2-6; D is undetermined. Deletions cut 4 bases from V and 0 bases from J, with 20 bases between. The CDR3 spans 19 residues. Germline V gives CDR1 SGHRS, CDR2 YFSETQ. CDR3 sequence: CASSPFRVMGVSGANVLTF. In DNA form, the CDR3 reads TGCGCCAGCAGCCCGTTCCGAGTGATGGGTGTCTCTGGGGCCAACGTCCTGACTTTC.

This chain joins TRBV19 and TRBJ1-5; 11 positions match TRBD1. Germline lookup yields CDR1 LNHDA and CDR2 SQIVND (reference sequence). V shed 5 bases and J 4 bases; nucleotides not matched to a gene: 4. The CDR3 contains 15 residues. CDR3: CASSQDRGRNQPQHF. The CDR3 nucleotides are TGTGCCAGTAGTCAGGACAGGGGGCGTAATCAGCCCCAGCATTTT. Combining the CDR3 with reference TRBV19 and TRBJ1-5 gives the whole variable domain DGGITQSPKYLFRKEGQNVTLSCEQNLNHDAMYWYRQDPGQGLRLIYYSQIVNDFQKGDIAEGYSVSREKKESFPLTVTSAQKNPTAFYLCASSQDRGRNQPQHFGDGTRLSIL.

This clone turned up a few times. The V gene is TRBV2, the J gene TRBJ2-1, with TRBD2 identical over 9 bases. This CDR3 has 16 residues. Germline V gene data show CDR1 as SNHLY and CDR2 as FYNNEI. Trimming removed 6 bases from V and 5 bases from J; junction bases left unmatched: 11. The CDR3, as DNA: TGTGCCAGCAGCCTCTATAGGGCTAGCGGGAACAATGAGCAGTTCTTC. As protein: CASSLYRASGNNEQFF.

The CDR3 DNA reads as TGTGCCAGCAGATTGCAGGGGCGCGAAGAGACCCAGTACTTC. As protein: CASRLQGREETQYF. V is TRBV6-1 and J is TRBJ2-5; D may be TRBD1 (6 bases). The V end was cut by 6 bases, the J end by 3 bases, with 14 bases between. Germline loops: CDR1 MNHNS, CDR2 SASEGT. CDR3 length: 14 residues.

The chain couples TRBV30 to TRBJ2-1, with 12 bases identical to TRBD2. Trimming cost V 5 bases and J 2 bases; bases outside gene matches: 10. From germline, CDR1 is GTSNPN and CDR2 SVGIG (reference sequence). CDR3 length: 17 amino acids. CDR3 DNA: TGTGCCTGGCTGACTAGCGGGAGTGGAATGCCCTACAATGAGCAGTTCTTC. Amino acids: CAWLTSGSGMPYNEQFF.

This clone was recorded a few times. The CDR3 sequence: CSVPSGRAEGGEQFF. The DNA of the CDR3 is TGCAGCGTTCCCAGCGGGAGGGCAGAAGGGGGTGAGCAGTTCTTC. V gene TRBV29-1 combines with J gene TRBJ2-1, with 10 bases aligning to TRBD2. The CDR3 is made up of 15 amino acids. Germline V lookup: CDR1 SQVTM, CDR2 ANQGSEA. Unmatched junction bases numbered 13, after V lost 5 bases and J lost 9 bases.

On this clone: One end of the junction fails to match germline, which may point to a read error. The chain is built from TRBV29-1 and TRBJ1-1; D remains ambiguous. Germline V gene data show CDR1 as SQVTM and CDR2 as ANQGSEA. The CDR3 has 14 residues. The CDR3 reads CSVVPARGNTEAFF. The CDR3 DNA is TGCAGCGTTGTACCTGCGCGGGGTAACACTGAAGCCTTCTTT.

The chain has TRBV5-6 and TRBJ2-3; TRBD2 agrees at 8 bases. V shed 6 bases, J shed 5 bases, and the junction held 11 bases outside the gene matches. The CDR3 runs to 15 residues. CDR1 is SGHDT and CDR2 is YYEEEE in the germline V gene. The CDR3 protein is CASNSGAGDEDTQYF. DNA for the CDR3: TGTGCCAGCAACTCCGGAGCGGGAGATGAAGATACGCAGTATTTT.

The chain is built from TRBV14 and TRBJ2-3; no definite D call. CDR1 is SGHDN and CDR2 is FVKESK in the germline V gene. The V gene lost 3 bases and the J gene lost 2 bases, with 18 bases spanning the gap. This CDR3 is built from 17 residues. CDR3 bases: TGTGCCAGCAGCCAGTCCCTTGGGCTTTCGCACACAGATACGCAGTATTTT. Its protein product is CASSQSLGLSHTDTQYF. The whole variable domain, filled in from reference TRBV14 and TRBJ2-3, reads EAGVTQFPSHSVIEKGQTVTLRCDPISGHDNLYWYRRVMGKEIKFLLHFVKESKQDESGMPNNRFLAERTGGTYSTLKVQPAELEDSGVYFCASSQSLGLSHTDTQYFGPGTRLTVL.

The chain carries TRBV6-5 and TRBJ2-5, with TRBD1 identical over 9 bases. Germline values: CDR1 MNHEY, CDR2 SVGAGI. V lost 5 bases and J lost 8; bases outside the gene matches: 12. The CDR3 loop spans 15 amino acids. CDR3 sequence reads: CASSIGTGPPVTQYF. The CDR3 DNA reads TGTGCCAGCAGTATCGGGACAGGGCCTCCTGTCACCCAGTACTTC.

The CDR3: CSVRDSYNEQFF. The CDR3 nucleotides are TGCAGCGTTAGGGATTCCTACAATGAGCAGTTCTTC. The rearrangement links TRBV29-1 to TRBJ2-1; D is unresolved. Trimming took off 5 bases at V and 1 base at J, with 6 bases between the two ends. The CDR3 loop spans 12 amino acids. Germline CDR1 is SQVTM and CDR2 is ANQGSEA.

The CDR3 coding sequence is TGCGCCAGCAGCTTGCCTGACAACTATGGCTACACCTTC. Its translation: CASSLPDNYGYTF. V and J are TRBV5-1 and TRBJ1-2, with no clear D. CDR1 and CDR2 (germline): SGHRS, YFSETQ. The ends were cut back, 1 base at V and 2 bases at J, with 6 bases in the middle. This CDR3 is 13 amino acids long.

The rearrangement joins TRBV29-1 to TRBJ2-5; no clear D. The CDR3 sequence is 12 residues long. V lost 4 bases to trimming and J lost 4 bases, with 10 bases between them. CDR1 is SQVTM, CDR2 ANQGSEA, per germline. The CDR3: CSVGPLLETQYF. The DNA for the CDR3 is TGCAGCGTTGGACCTCTACTAGAGACCCAGTACTTC.

To note about this clone: Other DNA sequences in the sample encode the same CDR3. The V call is TRBV29-1, the J call TRBJ2-5; D is unclear. The CDR3 has 9 residues. Looked up from germline, CDR1 is SQVTM and CDR2 is ANQGSEA. Trimming left V 6 bases short and J 5 bases short, with 4 bases between. CDR3 region: CSVGETQYF. CDR3 DNA sequence: TGCAGCGTAGGGGAGACCCAGTACTTC.

This chain connects TRBV5-4 to TRBJ1-1, with 7 nucleotides matching TRBD1. The CDR3 extends over 15 amino acids. Trimming took 2 bases from V and 1 from J; bases not matched to a gene: 5. Germline CDR1 and CDR2: SGHNT and YYREEE (reference sequence). In DNA, the CDR3 is TGTGCCAGCAGCTTTCAGGGGGGGCCGAACACTGAAGCTTTCTTT. Translated: CASSFQGGPNTEAFF.

This clone has only a few counts. The genes are TRBV6-5 and TRBJ1-2; 7 bases line up with TRBD1. This CDR3 is built from 13 residues. Looked up from germline, CDR1 is MNHEY and CDR2 is SVGAGI. V shed 6 bases and J 4 bases; nucleotides not matched to a gene: 5. The CDR3 sequence is CASRSSGGYGYTF. CDR3 nucleotides: TGTGCCAGCAGGTCGTCAGGGGGCTATGGCTACACCTTC.

This sequence joins TRBV28 and TRBJ1-1; possible D gene TRBD1, 5 bases. The CDR3 totals 13 residues. CDR1 is MDHEN, CDR2 SYDVKM, per germline. The V end lost 3 bases, the J end lost 7 bases, and 12 bases lay between the germline ends. The CDR3 DNA sequence: TGTGCCAGCAGTTTGCAAACCGGGGGTGAAGCTTTCTTT. Translation: CASSLQTGGEAFF.

This chain uses TRBV29-1 with TRBJ2-2; D perhaps matches TRBD2 (7 bases). Germline V gives CDR1 SQVTM, CDR2 ANQGSEA. This CDR3 has 15 residues. V lost 0 bases and J 6 bases, leaving 14 bases between the germline ends. The CDR3 DNA sequence: TGCAGCGTTGAAGATCCTCTAGGGGGGGCCGGGGAGCTGTTTTTT. Its protein is CSVEDPLGGAGELFF.

The rearrangement uses TRBV30 and TRBJ2-7, with 9 bases fitting TRBD2. Germline V gene sequence: CDR1 GTSNPN, CDR2 SVGIG (reference sequence). The CDR3 spans 18 residues. Losses at the gene ends were 0 bases for V and 2 bases for J; bases not matched to a gene: 14. For the CDR3, the DNA is TGTGCCTGGAGTGTCGGTGGGTTTAGCGGGAGTTCTCCCTACGAGCAGTACTTC. Protein product: CAWSVGGFSGSSPYEQYF. Using reference TRBV30 and TRBJ2-7 for the parts outside the CDR3, the full variable domain is SQTIHQWPATLVQPVGSPLSLECTVEGTSNPNLYWYRQAAGRGLQLLFYSVGIGQISSEVPQNLSASRPQDRQFILSSKKLLLSDSGFYLCAWSVGGFSGSSPYEQYFGPGTRLTVT.

This chain joins TRBV6-5 and TRBJ2-2, with 8 bases matching TRBD1. Germline V gene lookup returns CDR1 MNHEY and CDR2 SVGAGI. Trimming took 4 bases from V and 4 from J; bases not matched to a gene: 2. The CDR3 runs 14 residues. The CDR3 DNA follows: TGTGCCAGCAGTTCCGGGACAGGCACCGGGGAGCTGTTTTTT. Protein: CASSSGTGTGELFF.

The chain carries TRBV29-1 and TRBJ1-1; D possibly corresponds to TRBD1 (6 bases). The CDR3 covers 13 residues. The V gene lost 3 bases and the J gene lost 4 bases, with 12 bases spanning the gap. Germline V gene lookup returns CDR1 SQVTM and CDR2 ANQGSEA. Here the CDR3 reads CSVEHRAVTEAFF. The CDR3, as DNA: TGCAGCGTTGAGCACAGGGCTGTCACTGAAGCTTTCTTT.

The chain uses TRBV30 and TRBJ1-1; no clear D. The CDR3 runs 17 residues. Trimming took 0 bases from V and 0 from J, leaving 17 bases between them. CDR1 GTSNPN and CDR2 SVGIG come from the germline V gene (reference sequence). CDR3 in amino acids: CAWSVSLGRQVNTEAFF. The CDR3 DNA reads as TGTGCCTGGAGTGTTTCCCTCGGGAGGCAGGTGAACACTGAAGCTTTCTTT.

This clone appeared once. The chain links TRBV7-9 to TRBJ2-5; D remains ambiguous. CDR3 length: 12 amino acids. Germline V CDR1 and CDR2: SEHNR, FQNEAQ (reference sequence). The V and J ends lost 9 bases and 4 bases respectively, with 12 bases between them. The CDR3 region has the DNA TGTGCCAGTCTAGGAAGAGGAGAGACCCAGTACTTC. It encodes CASLGRGETQYF.

This clone was detected only a few times. The chain employs TRBV4-1 and TRBJ2-1; no reliable D call. CDR1 MGHRA and CDR2 YSYEKL come from the germline V gene. This CDR3 has 14 amino acids. V shed 1 base and J shed 9 bases, with 13 bases lying between them. CDR3 nucleotides: TGCGCCAGCAGCCAAGTGTTCGGTGTTAGTGAGCAGTTCTTC. Amino acids: CASSQVFGVSEQFF.